The sequence of this TCR beta chain was determined in a study of T cell repertoires in cytomegalovirus infection. Whole-study context: From public TCR beta signatures came an indication of both CMV infection and matching HLA type.

MiXCR, run by TCRdb on the reads, gives a single entry per CDR3 protein. This sample has 700,000 to 900,000 distinct CDR3 sequences; 29% occur once, and the top ten carry approximately 14%. Regarding this clonotype: Antigen unknown.

The V gene end was trimmed by 9 bases and the J gene end by 7 bases; junction bases not matched to a gene: 2. Germline V gene lookup returns CDR1 SNHLY and CDR2 FYNNEI. The CDR3 sequence is 11 residues long. The material was cultured CD8+ T cells from PBMCs, obtained from culture after CMV antigen stimulation. V gene TRBV2 combines with J gene TRBJ1-2; 10 positions match TRBD1. This TCR was sampled from a human donor in good health (CMV status not recorded). Some clones in this sample may be carry-over from other donors' samples. CDR3 bases: TGTGCCAGGGACAGGGGGTTTGGCTACACCTTC. Its translation is CARDRGFGYTF.